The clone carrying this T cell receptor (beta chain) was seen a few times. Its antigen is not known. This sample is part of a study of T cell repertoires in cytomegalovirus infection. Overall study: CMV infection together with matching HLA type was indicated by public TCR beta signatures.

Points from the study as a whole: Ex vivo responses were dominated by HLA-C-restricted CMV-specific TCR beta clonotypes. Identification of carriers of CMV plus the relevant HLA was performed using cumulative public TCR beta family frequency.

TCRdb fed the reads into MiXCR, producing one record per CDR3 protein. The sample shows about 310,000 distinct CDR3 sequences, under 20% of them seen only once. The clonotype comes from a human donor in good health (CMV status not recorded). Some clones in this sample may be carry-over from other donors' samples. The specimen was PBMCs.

The CDR3 here is CASSGTYEQYF. CDR3 in DNA: TGTGCCAGCAGCGGGACTTACGAGCAGTACTTC. The chain links TRBV7-9 to TRBJ2-7, with D tentatively TRBD2 (6 bases). The CDR3 spans 11 residues. The V end was cut by 5 bases, the J end by 4 bases, with 6 bases between. Per the germline V gene, CDR1 is SEHNR and CDR2 is FQNEAQ (reference sequence).